This entry concerns a single TCR beta chain. Regulatory T cells were sorted as CD4+CD25hiCD127low/negative cells. These data belong to a study of B cell selection in AIRE deficiency. V lost 2 bases to trimming and J lost 2 bases, with 11 bases between them. Germline V gene sequence: CDR1 SGHKS, CDR2 YYEKEE (reference sequence). The CDR3 is made up of 14 amino acids. The authors' processing: Roughly 59,000 patient and around 100,000 healthy donor TCRbeta sequences came from Tregs. The data were produced by immunoSEQ multiplex PCR, yet TCRdb's version contains in-frame clones alone and is incomplete. V and J calls and clone size are those listed in that table; D and trimming were worked out from the DNA. This sample carries 12,000 to 15,000 clones, 90% to 95% of them seen once, and the ten largest clones take 0.85% to 1.2%.

This sequence joins TRBV5-5 and TRBJ2-7; D call uncertain. This clonotype was obtained from a human donor with AIRE deficiency. Source material: Tregs sorted from PBMCs. CDR3 amino acids: CASSFQPGPYEQYF. Here the CDR3 DNA reads TGTGCCAGCAGCTTTCAGCCGGGCCCCTACGAGCAGTACTTC. Full variable domain (remainder filled in from reference TRBV5-5 and TRBJ2-7): DAGVTQSPTHLIKTRGQQVTLRCSPISGHKSVSWYQQVLGQGPQFIFQYYEKEERGRGNFPDRFSARQFPNYSSELNVNALLLGDSALYLCASSFQPGPYEQYFGPGTRLTVT.